This T cell receptor beta chain appears in the sequencing data of a study of CD8 T cells in Susac syndrome. Random hexamers were used to reverse transcribe roughly 0.5 to 1 ug of RNA. TCRdb re-called the immunoSEQ multiplex PCR reads through MiXCR, storing one row per CDR3 protein. This table has 100,000 to 150,000 distinct CDR3 sequences, about 95% appearing once. V was clipped by 5 bases and J by 0 bases, with 14 bases between them. Germline V gene sequence: CDR1 DFQATT, CDR2 SNEGSKA (reference sequence). The CDR3 consists of 15 residues. This sequence originates from a human donor with Susac syndrome. The sample taken for sequencing was CD8+ T cells from PBMCs. The chain joins TRBV20-1 to TRBJ2-1, with D perhaps matching TRBD2 (5 bases). CDR3 nucleotides: TGCAGTGCTCTTTCCGGGAAAAGCTCCTACAATGAGCAGTTCTTC. Protein: CSALSGKSSYNEQFF.